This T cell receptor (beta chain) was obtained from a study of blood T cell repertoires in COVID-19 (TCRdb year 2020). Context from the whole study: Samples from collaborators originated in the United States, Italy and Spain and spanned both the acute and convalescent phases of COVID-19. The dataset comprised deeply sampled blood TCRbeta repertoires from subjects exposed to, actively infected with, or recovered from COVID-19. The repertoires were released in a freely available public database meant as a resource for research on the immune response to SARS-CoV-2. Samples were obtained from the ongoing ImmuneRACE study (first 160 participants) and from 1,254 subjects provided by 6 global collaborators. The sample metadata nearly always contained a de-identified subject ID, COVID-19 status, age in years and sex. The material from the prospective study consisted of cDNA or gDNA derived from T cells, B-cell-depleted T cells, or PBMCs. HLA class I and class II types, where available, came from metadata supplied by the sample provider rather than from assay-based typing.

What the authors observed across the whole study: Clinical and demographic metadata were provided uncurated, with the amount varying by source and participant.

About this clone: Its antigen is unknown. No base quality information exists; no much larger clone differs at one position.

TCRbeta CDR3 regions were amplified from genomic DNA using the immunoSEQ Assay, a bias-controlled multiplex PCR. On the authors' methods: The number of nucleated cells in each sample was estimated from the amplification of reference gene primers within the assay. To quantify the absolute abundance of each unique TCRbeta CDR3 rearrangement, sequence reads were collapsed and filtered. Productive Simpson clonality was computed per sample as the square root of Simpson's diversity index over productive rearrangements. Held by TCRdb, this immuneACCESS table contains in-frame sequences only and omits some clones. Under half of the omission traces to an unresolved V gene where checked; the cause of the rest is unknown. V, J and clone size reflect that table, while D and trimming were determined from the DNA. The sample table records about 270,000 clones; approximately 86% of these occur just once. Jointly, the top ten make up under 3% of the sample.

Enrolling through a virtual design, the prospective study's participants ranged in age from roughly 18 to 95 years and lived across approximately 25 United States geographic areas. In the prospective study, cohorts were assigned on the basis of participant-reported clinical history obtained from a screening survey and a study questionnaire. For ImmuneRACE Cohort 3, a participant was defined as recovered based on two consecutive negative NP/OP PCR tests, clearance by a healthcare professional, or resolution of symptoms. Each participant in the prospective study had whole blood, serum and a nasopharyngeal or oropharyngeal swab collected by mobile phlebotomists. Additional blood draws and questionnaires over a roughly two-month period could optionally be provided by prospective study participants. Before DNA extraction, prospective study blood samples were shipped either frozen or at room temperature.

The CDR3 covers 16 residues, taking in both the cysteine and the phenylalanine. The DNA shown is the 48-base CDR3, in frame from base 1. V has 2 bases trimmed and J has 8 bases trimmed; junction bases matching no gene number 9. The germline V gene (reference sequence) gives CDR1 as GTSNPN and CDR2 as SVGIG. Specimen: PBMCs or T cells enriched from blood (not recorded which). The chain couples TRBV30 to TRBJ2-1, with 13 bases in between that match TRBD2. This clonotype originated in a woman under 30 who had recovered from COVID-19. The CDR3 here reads CAWSYTSGGAGDEQFF. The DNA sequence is TGTGCCTGGAGTTACACTAGCGGGGGGGCCGGGGATGAGCAGTTCTTC.